This T cell receptor beta chain was sequenced during a study of blood T cell repertoires in COVID-19. Study context: Sites in the United States, Italy and Spain provided acute and convalescent COVID-19 samples. The cDNA or gDNA used as material had been derived from T cells, B-cell-depleted T cells, or PBMCs.

CDR1 and CDR2 from the germline V gene are SNHLY and FYNNEI. The CDR3 has 15 amino acids. V was pared by 7 bases and J by 2 bases, with 9 bases of the junction left unmatched. TCRdb's table, derived via immunoSEQ multiplex PCR, lists solely in-frame clones and lacks some. The table records around 500,000 clones, approximately 87% of them present only once. Everyone who took part was 18 to 89 years old, and they came from some 23 US areas. The source material was PBMCs or T cells enriched from blood (not recorded which). The chain has TRBV2 and TRBJ2-7; TRBD1 aligns across 9 bases. This receptor was taken from a woman aged 40 to 49 who had recovered from COVID-19. The CDR3 loop reads CASTADRGRTYEQYF. The CDR3 nucleotides are TGTGCCAGCACCGCCGACAGGGGGAGAACCTACGAGCAGTACTTC.